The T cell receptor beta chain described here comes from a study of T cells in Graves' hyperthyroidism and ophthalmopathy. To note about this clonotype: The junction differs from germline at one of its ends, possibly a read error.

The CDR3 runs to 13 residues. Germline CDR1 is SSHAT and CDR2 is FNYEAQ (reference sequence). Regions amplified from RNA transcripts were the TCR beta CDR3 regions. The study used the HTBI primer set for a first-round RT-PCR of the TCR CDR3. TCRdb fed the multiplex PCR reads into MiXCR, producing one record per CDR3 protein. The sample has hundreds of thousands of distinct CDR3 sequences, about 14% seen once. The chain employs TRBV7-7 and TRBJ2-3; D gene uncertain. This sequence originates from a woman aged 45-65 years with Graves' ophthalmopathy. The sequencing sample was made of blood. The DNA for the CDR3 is TGTGCTAGCAGCTTAAGGCTCACAGATACGCAGTATTTT. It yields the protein CASSLRLTDTQYF.